This TCR beta chain was recorded in a study of cytomegalovirus exposure and HLA in healthy donors. Remarks on this clone: Its antigen is still unknown.

Study-wide findings and caveats: Several of the most significant clusters appeared linked to common viral pathogens, based on a later analysis. Fewer N-insertions (relative to the roughly 700-donor mean) were reportedly seen in an Asian-associated ancestry cluster in a later analysis.

Each donor was healthy, and each was a bone marrow donor. 13 Jbeta primers and 60 Vbeta primers were used for the PCR. Sequencing used immunoSEQ multiplex PCR; TCRdb keeps in-frame clones, though not all of them. The data contain 160,000 or so clones, around three quarters of them seen just once; the ten biggest clones take up approximately 2.3%. Sequenced sample: PBMCs. The TCR sequence derives from a man aged 35 to 55 in good health and CMV-seronegative.

The CDR3 DNA is TGTGCCAGCGGAGGACTAGCGAGGTACAATGAGCAGTTCTTC. Its protein product is CASGGLARYNEQFF. The chain links TRBV6-1 to TRBJ2-1; TRBD2 aligns across 9 bases. V lost 8 bases and J lost 4; bases outside the gene matches: 6. From germline, CDR1 is MNHNS and CDR2 SASEGT. The CDR3 consists of 14 residues.